This section outlines one TCR beta chain sequence together with its context. Antigen specificity is unknown. This entry comes from a study of post-analysis software for immune sequencing data. Regarding the study as a whole: Controls significantly exceeded multiple sclerosis patients in normalized Chao1 diversity. F-measure co-clustering was strong for batch-matched samples. Among a few TRBV segments more frequent in patients than controls were TRBV5-6, TRBV5-1 and TRBV20-1.

TCR beta cDNA libraries included unique molecular identifiers. T cells numbering roughly 0.9 to 10 million yielded cDNA molecules that totaled about 500,000. TCRdb passed the PCR reads through MiXCR, listing each CDR3 protein once. This table holds some 890,000 distinct CDR3 sequences, under 70% found once. J lost 3 bases, V lost 6 bases, and 15 bases had no gene match. CDR1 is MGHDK and CDR2 is SYGVNS in the germline V gene. This CDR3 spans 18 amino acids. This chain links TRBV25-1 with TRBJ2-7, with 12 bases lining up with TRBD2. The sample comprised blood. The sequence was obtained from a girl aged 5-17 years with multiple sclerosis. The DNA for the CDR3 is TGTGCCAGCAGCGCACTTAGGTTTAAGACTAGCGGGAGCTACGAGCAGTACTTC. It codes for CASSALRFKTSGSYEQYF.